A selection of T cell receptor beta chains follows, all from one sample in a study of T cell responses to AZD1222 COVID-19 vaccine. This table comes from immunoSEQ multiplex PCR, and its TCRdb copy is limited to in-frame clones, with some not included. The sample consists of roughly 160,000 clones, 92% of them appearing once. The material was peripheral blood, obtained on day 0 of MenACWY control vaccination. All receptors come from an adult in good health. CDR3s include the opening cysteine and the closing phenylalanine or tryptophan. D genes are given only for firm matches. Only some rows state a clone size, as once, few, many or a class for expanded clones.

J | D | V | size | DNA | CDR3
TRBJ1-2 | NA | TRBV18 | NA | TGTGCCAGCTCACCACTGGCCAGCCGTAACTATGGCTACACCTTC | CASSPLASRNYGYTF
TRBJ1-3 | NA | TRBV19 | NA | TGTGCCAGTAGTATGGGCCTAAGCTCTGGAAACACCATATATTTT | CASSMGLSSGNTIYF
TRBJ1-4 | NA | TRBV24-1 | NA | TGTGCCACCAGTGCCTTGGAGGGGAAACTGTTTTTT | CATSALEGKLFF
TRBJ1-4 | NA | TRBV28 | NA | TGTGCCAGCAGTTTATTCTTTCGAGAACTGTTTTTT | CASSLFFRELFF
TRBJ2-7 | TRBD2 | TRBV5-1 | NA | TGCGCCAGCAGCGCGCTAGCGGACTACGAGCAGTACTTC | CASSALADYEQYF
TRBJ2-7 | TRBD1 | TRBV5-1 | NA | TGCGCCAGCAGCTTGGCACAGGGGCCCTCCTACGAGCAGTACTTC | CASSLAQGPSYEQYF
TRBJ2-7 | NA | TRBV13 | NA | TGTGCCAGCAGCGGCCTGGGACTCTACGAGCAGTACTTC | CASSGLGLYEQYF
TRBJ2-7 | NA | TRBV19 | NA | TGTGCCAGTAGGATGGCGGGGAATTCCTACGAGCAGTACTTC | CASRMAGNSYEQYF
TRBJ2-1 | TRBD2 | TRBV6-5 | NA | TGTGCCAGCGCGGGACTAGCAGGCCCCTACAATGAGCAGTTCTTC | CASAGLAGPYNEQFF
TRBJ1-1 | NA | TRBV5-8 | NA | TGTGCCAGCAGCCATTTACAGGGAGCCACTGAAGCTTTCTTT | CASSHLQGATEAFF
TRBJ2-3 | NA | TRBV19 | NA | TGTGCCAGTAGTACAACTAGGGGCAGCGGCACAGATACGCAGTATTTT | CASSTTRGSGTDTQYF
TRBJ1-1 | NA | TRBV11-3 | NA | TGTGCCAGCAGCTTCCTGTCCACTGAAGCTTTCTTT | CASSFLSTEAFF
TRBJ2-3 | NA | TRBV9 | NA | TGTGCCAGCAGCGGACGCCCTGGCCGTATGAGGGCGGCAGATACGCAGTATTTT | CASSGRPGRMRAADTQYF
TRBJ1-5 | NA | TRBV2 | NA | TGTGCCAGCACTCAATTTAGGGGCAACAATCAGCCCCAGCATTTT | CASTQFRGNNQPQHF
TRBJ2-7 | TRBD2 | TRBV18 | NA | TGTGCCAGCTCGCGTCTGACTAGCGGGAGAGGAAGTAGATACGAGCAGTACTTC | CASSRLTSGRGSRYEQYF
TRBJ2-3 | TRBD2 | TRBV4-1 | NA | TGCGCCAGCAGTTCCGGGAGGGCCCTCGGCACAGATACGCAGTATTTT | CASSSGRALGTDTQYF
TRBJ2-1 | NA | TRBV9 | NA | TGTGCCAGCAGCTTTACGAATGAGCAGTTCTTC | CASSFTNEQFF
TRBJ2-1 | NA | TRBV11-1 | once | TGTGCCAGCAGCTTAGGAGCCGGATGGCACAATGAGCAGTTCTTC | CASSLGAGWHNEQFF
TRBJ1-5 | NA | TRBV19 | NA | TGTGCCAGTAGTAGGGCCGTTAGCAATCAGCCCCAGCATTTT | CASSRAVSNQPQHF
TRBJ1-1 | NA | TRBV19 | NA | TGTGCCAGTAGGCGGTCGACGGGGCGGACTGAAGCTTTCTTT | CASRRSTGRTEAFF
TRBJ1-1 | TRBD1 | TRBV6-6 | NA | TGTGCCAGCAGTTACTCTCCTCAACAGGGGGACCCTGAAGCTTTCTTT | CASSYSPQQGDPEAFF
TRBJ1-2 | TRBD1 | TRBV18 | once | TGTGCCAGCTCACCAGGACAGGGGACTCGGTATGGCTACACCTTC | CASSPGQGTRYGYTF
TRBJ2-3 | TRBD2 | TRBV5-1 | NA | TGCGCCAGCAGCGAGGGACTAGCGGGAGGGGCAGATACGCAGTATTTT | CASSEGLAGGADTQYF
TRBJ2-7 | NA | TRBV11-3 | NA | TGTGCCAGCAGCGCGACGACTACCTACGAGCAGTACTTC | CASSATTTYEQYF
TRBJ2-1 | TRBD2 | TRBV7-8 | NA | TGTGCCAGCAGCCCCCACCTACTAGCGGGAGTTTTGGATGAGCAGTTCTTC | CASSPHLLAGVLDEQFF
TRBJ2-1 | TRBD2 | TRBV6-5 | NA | TGTGCCAGCACCTTCATCGGGACTAACGGTGAGCAGTTCTTC | CASTFIGTNGEQFF
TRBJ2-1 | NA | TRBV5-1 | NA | TGCGCCAGCAGCTTTGACCATGAGCAGTTCTTC | CASSFDHEQFF
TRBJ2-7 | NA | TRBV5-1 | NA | TGCGCCAGCAGCTTGGAGAGATCAAGCTACGAGCAGTACTTC | CASSLERSSYEQYF
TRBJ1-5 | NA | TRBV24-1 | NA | TGTGCCACCAGTGACGGGGGCGTTTATCAGCCCCAGCATTTT | CATSDGGVYQPQHF
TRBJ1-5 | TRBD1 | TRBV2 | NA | TGTGCCAGCAGTTCTGACAGGGTGGGATGGCGCCAGCCCCAGCATTTT | CASSSDRVGWRQPQHF
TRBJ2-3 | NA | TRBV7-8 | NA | TGTGCCAGCAGCTTAGCACCTTGGGGAGATACGCAGTATTTT | CASSLAPWGDTQYF
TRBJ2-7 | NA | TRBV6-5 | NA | TGTGCCAGCAGGCTTCAGGGGGGGGAGTCAGGCGAGCAGTACTTC | CASRLQGGESGEQYF
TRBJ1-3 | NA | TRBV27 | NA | TGTGCCAGCAGCCCCGGGAGGAACGGAAACACCATATATTTT | CASSPGRNGNTIYF
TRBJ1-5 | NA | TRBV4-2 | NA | TGTGCCAGCAGCCAAGATTTAGGGGAAGGCAATCAGCCCCAGCATTTT | CASSQDLGEGNQPQHF
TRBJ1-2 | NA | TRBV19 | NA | TGTGCCAGTAGTATAGAGAAGAGGGACGGCTACACCTTC | CASSIEKRDGYTF
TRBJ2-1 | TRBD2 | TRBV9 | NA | TGTGCCAGCAGTAGCGGGAGAGGGTACAATGAGCAGTTCTTC | CASSSGRGYNEQFF
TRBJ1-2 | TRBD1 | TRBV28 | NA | TGTGCCAGCAGCGAAACAGGGGGCTGGGGCTACACCTTC | CASSETGGWGYTF
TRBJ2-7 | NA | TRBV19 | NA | TGTGCCAGTAGTCTCAGCAGCTTCTACGAGCAGTACTTC | CASSLSSFYEQYF
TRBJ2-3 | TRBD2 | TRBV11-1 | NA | TGTGCCAGCAGCTTCGGGTGGGGACTAGAAACAGATACGCAGTATTTT | CASSFGWGLETDTQYF
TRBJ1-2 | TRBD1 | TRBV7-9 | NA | TGTGCCAGCAGCTCTGAGGGGGCTGGTTATGGCTACACCTTC | CASSSEGAGYGYTF
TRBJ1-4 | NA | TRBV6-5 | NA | TGTGCCAGCAGCCTAGGGGCAGGGTTGGAAAAACTGTTTTTT | CASSLGAGLEKLFF
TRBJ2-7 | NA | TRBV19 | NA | TGTGCCAGTAGTATCAGTCAGGACTACGAGCAGTACTTC | CASSISQDYEQYF
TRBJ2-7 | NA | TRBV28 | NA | TGTGCCAGCAATGGAACGCCTTATGGCGAGCAGTACTTC | CASNGTPYGEQYF
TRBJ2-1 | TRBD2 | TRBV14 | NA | TGTGCCAGCAGCCAAGCGGGACTAGCGGGAATTAGTGAGCAGTTCTTC | CASSQAGLAGISEQFF
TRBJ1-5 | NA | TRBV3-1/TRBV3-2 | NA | TGTGCCAGCAGCCAAGCAGGGTCCATGCAGCCCCAGCATTTT | CASSQAGSMQPQHF